The 7 T cell receptor beta chains reported below all come from one sample, sequenced in a study of blood T cell repertoires in COVID-19. Data came from immunoSEQ multiplex PCR; TCRdb stores just in-frame clones and leaves some out. The sample lists tens of thousands of clones; approximately 80% were seen once. The specimen sequenced was peripheral blood. These receptors were taken from a man aged 50-60 years with acute or convalescent COVID-19.

The chain has TRBV5-6 and TRBJ2-3; D uncertain. The CDR3 covers 16 residues. Trimming left V 4 bases short and J 8 bases short, with 23 bases between. CDR1 and CDR2 (germline): SGHDT, YYEEEE. The CDR3 nucleotides read TGTGCCAGCAGCCCGTATCGATCCCCTGGCTCAGGTACGCAGTATTTT. Its protein is CASSPYRSPGSGTQYF.

The V call is TRBV11-2, the J call TRBJ2-2; D ambiguous. There are 15 residues in the CDR3. Germline V gene data show CDR1 as SGHAT and CDR2 as FQNNGV. Trimming stripped 5 bases from V and 4 bases from J, with 14 bases between. The CDR3 sequence: CASSHNRVGTGELFF. The CDR3 DNA follows: TGTGCCAGCAGCCACAACCGGGTCGGCACCGGGGAGCTGTTTTTT.

V usage is TRBV7-6 and J usage is TRBJ1-1; perhaps TRBD1 as D (6 bases). In germline, CDR1 is SGHVS, CDR2 FNYEAQ. V gave up 5 bases and J gave up 2 bases, with 18 bases separating them. The CDR3 is 16 residues long. This CDR3 is CASSQDRRTANTEAFF. CDR3 DNA: TGTGCCAGCAGCCAGGACCGCCGGACAGCTAACACTGAAGCTTTCTTT. The full variable domain, its missing parts supplied by reference TRBV7-6 and TRBJ1-1, is GAGVSQSPRYKVTKRGQDVALRCDPISGHVSLYWYRQALGQGPEFLTYFNYEAQQDKSGLPNDRFSAERPEGSISTLTIQRTEQRDSAMYRCASSQDRRTANTEAFFGQGTRLTVV.

The V call is TRBV30, the J call TRBJ1-4, with D possibly TRBD1 on 5 matching bases. The CDR3 has 13 amino acids. Germline V gene sequence: CDR1 GTSNPN, CDR2 SVGIG (reference sequence). V gave up 4 bases and J gave up 7 bases, with 13 bases separating them. The CDR3: CAWTTGFGEKLFF. In DNA form, the CDR3 reads TGTGCCTGGACTACAGGTTTCGGTGAAAAACTGTTTTTT.

This sequence joins TRBV6-5 and TRBJ1-2; D might be TRBD1 (6 bases). This CDR3 is built from 14 residues. V dropped 7 bases and J dropped 5 bases, with 17 bases sitting between them. From germline, CDR1 is MNHEY and CDR2 SVGAGI. The CDR3 sequence is CASNPGTSLYGYTF. The DNA for the CDR3 is TGTGCCAGCAATCCCGGGACAAGTCTTTATGGCTACACCTTC.

The J gene is TRBJ1-5, the V gene TRBV30; 7 bases align to TRBD1. CDR1 and CDR2 from the germline V gene are GTSNPN and SVGIG (reference sequence). V lost 3 bases to trimming and J lost 6 bases; unmatched junction nucleotides: 5. This CDR3 comprises 13 residues. CDR3 DNA: TGTGCCTGGAGGGCAGCAGGGGGTCAGCCCCAGCATTTT. Protein product: CAWRAAGGQPQHF.

Note on this clone: Given the absence of the conserved phenylalanine or tryptophan at the CDR3 end, a read error is likely. It is unclear where the CDR3 begins or ends on the DNA, so no DNA is shown, and the CDR3 is as TCRdb lists it. The CDR3 region is CASSHGQRTV. The chain recombines TRBV3-1 (or the pseudogene TRBV3-2) with TRBJ2-4; the D call TRBD1 from the table was never checked on the DNA. Germline V gene data show CDR1 as LGHDT and CDR2 as YNNKEL (reference sequence). The CDR3 spans 10 amino acids, including both terminal residues.